These 12 T cell receptor beta chains were sequenced from one sample in a study of T cells after yellow fever vaccination. Each CDR3 protein gets one entry after TCRdb re-called the 5' RACE reads with MiXCR. Of about 340,000 distinct CDR3 sequences detected, over 8% appear once; the ten largest clones hold under 20%. Sequencing used PBMCs, obtained on the day of the first yellow fever vaccination. The receptors were gathered from a man younger than 35 who received the YFV17D yellow fever vaccine.

This clonotype occurred many times. The chain has TRBV7-9 and TRBJ1-5; D might be TRBD1 (5 bases). The germline V gene encodes CDR1 SEHNR and CDR2 FQNEAQ (reference sequence). CDR3 length: 16 amino acids. Trimming shortened V by 5 bases and J by 3 bases, and 17 bases separated the two germline ends. CDR3 loop: CASSPELGDFNQPQHF. DNA of the CDR3: TGTGCCAGCAGCCCCGAGTTGGGGGATTTCAATCAGCCCCAGCATTTT. Based on the CDR3 plus reference TRBV7-9 and TRBJ1-5, the full variable domain is DTGVSQNPRHKITKRGQNVTFRCDPISEHNRLYWYRQTLGQGPEFLTYFQNEAQLEKSRLLSDRFSAERPKGSFSTLEIQRTEQGDSAMYLCASSPELGDFNQPQHFGDGTRLSIL.

This clonotype has ten or more counts. The chain combines TRBV29-1 with TRBJ2-4; D is unclear. The CDR3 has 14 residues. Between the trimmed V and J ends, which lost 7 bases and 6 bases, there was a span of 19 bases. Looked up from germline, CDR1 is SQVTM and CDR2 is ANQGSEA. CDR3 amino acids: CSARQELRGNIQYF. CDR3 nucleotides: TGCAGCGCCCGCCAGGAGTTGAGAGGAAACATTCAGTACTTC.

The chain employs TRBV5-4 and TRBJ1-1; possibly TRBD1 for D (5 bases). V was cut by 3 bases and J by 3 bases, with 9 bases left in between. Per the germline V gene, CDR1 is SGHNT and CDR2 is YYREEE (reference sequence). This CDR3 region has 13 residues. The CDR3 loop reads CASSSWGDTEAFF. Here the CDR3 DNA reads TGTGCCAGCAGCTCCTGGGGGGACACTGAAGCTTTCTTT. The whole variable domain, remainder taken from reference TRBV5-4 and TRBJ1-1, is ETGVTQSPTHLIKTRGQQVTLRCSSQSGHNTVSWYQQALGQGPQFIFQYYREEENGRGNFPPRFSGLQFPNYSSELNVNALELDDSALYLCASSSWGDTEAFFGQGTRLTVV.

The sample holds a few counts of this clonotype. The chain combines TRBV5-6 with TRBJ2-1; no firm D call. CDR1 and CDR2 from the germline V gene are SGHDT and YYEEEE. The germline V and J ends were trimmed by 2 bases and 3 bases, with 9 bases remaining between them. CDR3 size: 14 residues. CDR3 sequence reads: CASSFSWIYNEQFF. CDR3 nucleotides: TGTGCCAGCAGCTTTTCCTGGATCTACAATGAGCAGTTCTTC.

The chain links TRBV11-3 to TRBJ2-7; D unclear. V dropped 5 bases and J dropped 5 bases, with 19 bases sitting between them. The CDR3 loop spans 15 amino acids. Germline CDR1 SGHNT, CDR2 YENEEA. The CDR3 DNA reads as TGTGCCAGCAGCATAGCCGGCCGGCGTAGGGACGAGCAGTACGTC. Translating gives CASSIAGRRRDEQYV.

The gene calls are TRBV5-1 and TRBJ2-7; D might be TRBD1 (6 bases). CDR3 length equals 17 residues. Germline CDR1 SGHRS, CDR2 YFSETQ. Trimming pared 0 bases from V and 2 bases from J, leaving 18 bases between. This CDR3 is CASSLEPARTVTYEQYF. The CDR3 DNA reads as TGCGCCAGCAGCTTGGAACCTGCCCGGACAGTAACCTACGAGCAGTACTTC.

This clonotype was counted at least ten times. V is TRBV7-8 and J is TRBJ2-2; TRBD2 agrees at 7 bases. After removal of 1 base from V and 6 bases from J, the junction contained 8 bases not matched to a gene. Germline V gene sequence: CDR1 SGHVS, CDR2 FQNEAQ. The CDR3 runs to 16 residues. This chain's CDR3 is CASSLGVTSSAGELFF. The CDR3 coding sequence is TGTGCCAGCAGCTTAGGTGTGACTAGCAGCGCCGGGGAGCTGTTTTTT.

This chain joins TRBV20-1 and TRBJ1-5, with 7 nucleotides matching TRBD1. CDR3 size: 17 residues. V dropped 5 bases and J dropped 5; count of bases not matched to a gene: 18. Germline assignment: CDR1 DFQATT and CDR2 SNEGSKA (reference sequence). CDR3 sequence (DNA): TGCAGTGCTCTAGATCCGCACCGGGACAGAGTCTATCAGCCCCAGCATTTT. Translation gives CSALDPHRDRVYQPQHF.

This clonotype was detected many times. The chain is built from TRBV18 and TRBJ1-5, with D maybe TRBD1 (6 bases). The CDR3 has 15 amino acids. V gave up 4 bases and J gave up 6 bases, with 16 bases separating them. Germline CDR1 reads KGHSH; CDR2 reads LQKENI. The CDR3 is CASSQRGAVRQPQHF. CDR3 DNA: TGTGCCAGCTCACAACGGGGGGCAGTTCGTCAGCCCCAGCATTTT.

The rearrangement joins TRBV4-1 to TRBJ2-5; TRBD1 aligns across 8 bases. The V and J ends lost 2 bases and 1 base, in that order; junction bases with no gene match: 6. The CDR3 contains 16 residues. Germline V gene sequence: CDR1 MGHRA, CDR2 YSYEKL. The CDR3 nucleotides are TGCGCCAGCAGCCAACAGGGGGCGAGGGGCCAAGAGACCCAGTACTTC. Translating it yields CASSQQGARGQETQYF.

This clonotype was counted between two and nine times. The V gene is TRBV20-1, the J gene TRBJ1-1, with D uncertain. The V end was cut by 0 bases, the J end by 5 bases, with 13 bases between. Per germline, CDR1 DFQATT and CDR2 SNEGSKA (reference sequence). CDR3 size: 14 residues. CDR3 loop: CSAREQLYRTEAFF. The CDR3 nucleotides are TGCAGTGCTAGAGAGCAGCTTTATCGGACTGAAGCTTTCTTT.

This clonotype was counted between two and nine times. The rearrangement links TRBV11-2 to TRBJ1-5; D may be TRBD1 (6 bases). The CDR3 extends over 15 amino acids. V dropped 1 base and J dropped 5 bases, with 12 bases sitting between them. Germline loops: CDR1 SGHAT, CDR2 FQNNGV. CDR3 protein: CASSLAGGVYQPQHF. CDR3 bases: TGTGCCAGCAGCTTAGCGGGGGGCGTTTATCAGCCCCAGCATTTT.